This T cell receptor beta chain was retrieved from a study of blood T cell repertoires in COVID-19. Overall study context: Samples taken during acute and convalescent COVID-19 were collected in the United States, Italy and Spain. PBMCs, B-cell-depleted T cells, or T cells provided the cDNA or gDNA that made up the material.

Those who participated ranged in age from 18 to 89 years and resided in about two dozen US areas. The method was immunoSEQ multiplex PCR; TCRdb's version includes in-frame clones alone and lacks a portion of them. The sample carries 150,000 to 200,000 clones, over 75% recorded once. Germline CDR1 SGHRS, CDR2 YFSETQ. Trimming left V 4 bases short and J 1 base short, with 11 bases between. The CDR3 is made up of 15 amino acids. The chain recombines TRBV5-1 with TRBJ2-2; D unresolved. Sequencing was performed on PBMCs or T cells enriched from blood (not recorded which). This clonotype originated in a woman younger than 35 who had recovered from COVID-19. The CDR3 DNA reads TGCGCCAGCAGCCCGGGTCCTGAGAACACCGGGGAGCTGTTTTTT. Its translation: CASSPGPENTGELFF.